These T cell receptor beta chains were read from a single sample in a study of cytomegalovirus exposure and HLA in healthy donors. Here immunoSEQ multiplex PCR was the method, and the copy in TCRdb shows in-frame clones only, minus some. Counted here are roughly 150,000 clones, about 81% occurring once; the ten biggest clones make up roughly 2%. Material for sequencing was PBMCs. Receptor source: a woman in her late teens or twenties in good health and CMV-seronegative. Each CDR3 is given with its conserved first and last residue. A D gene is named only where the DNA matches it firmly. Size is omitted from some rows. Given values are once, few, many or a class for expanded clones.

TRBV27	-	TRBJ2-7	-	TGTGCCAGCAGTGCGACAGGGAGCGGGCGCGGGAGGTACGGCTACGAGCAGTACTTC	CASSATGSGRGRYGYEQYF
TRBV6-1	-	TRBJ2-5	-	TGTGCCAGCAGCTCAGGGCCCACAGAGACCCAGTACTTC	CASSSGPTETQYF
TRBV27	-	TRBJ2-6	-	TGTGCCAGCAGTAGAACACCGTCGGGAAGCTCTGGGGCCAACGTCCTGACTTTC	CASSRTPSGSSGANVLTF
TRBV9	TRBD2	TRBJ2-1	-	TGTGCCAGCAGCGTGGGCGGGAGGGCCTACAATGAGCAGTTCTTC	CASSVGGRAYNEQFF
TRBV7-2	-	TRBJ1-5	-	TGTGCCAGCAGCTTAGCGCTGACGTGGGGCTCCGGTCAGCCCCAGCATTTT	CASSLALTWGSGQPQHF
TRBV28	-	TRBJ2-5	-	TGTGCCAGCAGCCTAGAAGAGACCCAGTACTTC	CASSLEETQYF
TRBV19	-	TRBJ2-1	-	TGTGCCAGTAGTAACTCCTTTTCTGGTCCTGGCAATGAGCAGTTCTTC	CASSNSFSGPGNEQFF
TRBV7-8	TRBD1	TRBJ2-5	-	TGTGCCAGCAATTCGGGACAGGTCTCGTACCAAGAGACCCAGTACTTC	CASNSGQVSYQETQYF
TRBV19	TRBD1	TRBJ2-3	-	TGTGCCAGCAGGGACAGAGATTACACAGATACGCAGTATTTT	CASRDRDYTDTQYF
TRBV6-5	TRBD1	TRBJ2-5	-	TGTGCCAGCAGCCACCGGGACAGACCACAAGAGACCCAGTACTTC	CASSHRDRPQETQYF
TRBV30	-	TRBJ1-2	-	TGTGCCTGGAAACCCAGGGTGAATTCTGGCTACACCTTC	CAWKPRVNSGYTF
TRBV7-9	-	TRBJ2-7	-	TGTGCCAGCAGCCCCCAGGGGCTGACCTACGAGCAGTACTTC	CASSPQGLTYEQYF
TRBV5-4	TRBD2	TRBJ2-1	-	TGTGCCAGCAGCTCAGGACTAGCGGGGGCAGACAATGAGCAGTTCTTC	CASSSGLAGADNEQFF
TRBV5-6	TRBD1	TRBJ1-3	-	TGTGCCAGCAGGGGGACAGGGGCTGACTCTGGAAACACCATATATTTT	CASRGTGADSGNTIYF
TRBV6-4	TRBD1	TRBJ1-4	-	TGTGCCAGCAGGGATAGGACAGGGCCAGGTGAAAAACTGTTTTTT	CASRDRTGPGEKLFF
TRBV5-1	TRBD1	TRBJ2-6	-	TGCGCCAGCAGCCTCACAGGGGGCGCGGGTGGGGCCAACGTCCTGACTTTC	CASSLTGGAGGANVLTF
TRBV7-8	TRBD2	TRBJ2-3	-	TGTGCCAGCGTAATAGCGGGAGGGCCTAGCACAGATACGCAGTATTTT	CASVIAGGPSTDTQYF
TRBV29-1	TRBD1	TRBJ2-1	-	TGCAGCGTTGAAGATCTTGGACAGGGGGCAAATGAGCAGTTCTTC	CSVEDLGQGANEQFF
TRBV28	TRBD2	TRBJ2-7	-	TGTGCCAGCAGTAACGGTGGGGAGGGCCGGGCCTACGAGCAGTACTTC	CASSNGGEGRAYEQYF
TRBV5-8	-	TRBJ2-1	few	TGTGCCAGCAGCTCGGTAGGACTGATAAAGCAATTCTTC	CASSSVGLIKQFF
TRBV4-2	TRBD2	TRBJ2-2	-	TGTGCCAGCAGCCGGACTAGCGGGGGAGCCGGGGAGCTGTTTTTT	CASSRTSGGAGELFF
TRBV27	TRBD1	TRBJ2-7	few	TGTGCCAGCAGAGGGACAGGGTTCTCCTACGAGCAGTACTTC	CASRGTGFSYEQYF
TRBV7-8	TRBD1	TRBJ2-5	few	TGTGCCAGCAGCTACGGACAGGGTCAAGAGACCCAGTACTTC	CASSYGQGQETQYF
TRBV9	TRBD1	TRBJ1-4	-	TGTGCCAGCAGCGATGGACAGGGGAGATCAACTAATGAAAAACTGTTTTTT	CASSDGQGRSTNEKLFF
TRBV7-9	TRBD1	TRBJ1-2	-	TGTGCCAGCAGCCAACCGGGACAGGGGTATGGCTACACCTTC	CASSQPGQGYGYTF
TRBV28	-	TRBJ2-7	-	TGTGCCAGCGACCCGGCGGGGTCCTACGAGCAGTACTTC	CASDPAGSYEQYF
TRBV7-6	TRBD2	TRBJ2-1	-	TGTGCCAGCACCCGGATGAGCGGGGAGACCTACAATGAGCAGTTCTTC	CASTRMSGETYNEQFF
TRBV7-3	-	TRBJ1-1	-	TGTGCCAGCAGCCTTATGACAGGAGCTGAAGCTTTCTTT	CASSLMTGAEAFF